This T cell receptor beta chain was recovered during a study of cytomegalovirus exposure and HLA in healthy donors. General study findings and limits: A later analysis reportedly found fewer N-insertions in an Asian-associated ancestry cluster than the roughly 670-donor mean.

With regard to this clone: What it binds is unknown.

13 Jbeta primers and 60 Vbeta primers were used for the PCR. TCRdb's copy holds only in-frame clones and misses some; the assay was immunoSEQ multiplex PCR. Among some 190,000 clones listed, roughly 90% were seen once. The V gene end was trimmed by 6 bases and the J gene end by 0 bases; junction bases not matched to a gene: 18. Germline V CDR1 and CDR2: ENHRY, SYGVKD. The CDR3 contains 21 residues. The receptor was derived from a boy aged 2-9 years in good health and CMV-seronegative. This chain links TRBV10-3 with TRBJ1-3, with 12 nucleotides matching TRBD1. Sample: PBMCs. The CDR3 DNA follows: TGTGCCATCAGAGGGTTCCCCCGGGACAGGGGGCTTGGGGCCTCTGGAAACACCATATATTTT. It yields the protein CAIRGFPRDRGLGASGNTIYF.